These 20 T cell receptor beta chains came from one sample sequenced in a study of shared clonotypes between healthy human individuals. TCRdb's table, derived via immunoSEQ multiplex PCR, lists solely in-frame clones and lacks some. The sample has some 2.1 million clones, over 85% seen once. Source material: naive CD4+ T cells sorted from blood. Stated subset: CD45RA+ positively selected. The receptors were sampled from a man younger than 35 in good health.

The CDR3 sequence: CASSLTLAANSPLHF. Written as DNA, the CDR3 is TGTGCCAGCAGCTTAACGTTGGCGGCAAATTCACCCCTCCACTTT. This sequence joins TRBV7-3 and TRBJ1-6; no clear D gene. Trimming cost V 0 bases and J 7 bases, with 10 bases left between them. Germline CDR1 SGHTA, CDR2 FQGTGA. The CDR3 is 15 residues long.

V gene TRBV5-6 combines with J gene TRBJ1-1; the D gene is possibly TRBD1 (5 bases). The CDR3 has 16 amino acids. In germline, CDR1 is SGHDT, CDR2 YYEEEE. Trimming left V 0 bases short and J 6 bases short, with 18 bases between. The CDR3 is CASSLGNLVGGPEAFF. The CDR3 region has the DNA TGTGCCAGCAGCTTGGGCAACCTGGTGGGGGGACCTGAAGCTTTCTTT.

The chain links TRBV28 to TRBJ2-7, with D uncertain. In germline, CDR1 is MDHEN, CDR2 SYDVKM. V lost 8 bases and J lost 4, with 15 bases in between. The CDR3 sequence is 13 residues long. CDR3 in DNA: TGTGCCAGCCAACGAAACTGGCCGTACGAGCAGTACTTC. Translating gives CASQRNWPYEQYF.

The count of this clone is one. CDR3 amino acids: CASSLAGSGTGGSNYGYTF. The CDR3 DNA sequence: TGCGCCAGCAGCTTGGCCGGGAGTGGGACAGGGGGCTCTAACTATGGCTACACCTTC. The rearrangement joins TRBV5-1 to TRBJ1-2, with 12 nucleotides matching TRBD1. There are 19 residues in the CDR3. Germline V gene sequence: CDR1 SGHRS, CDR2 YFSETQ. V lost 0 bases, J lost 0 bases, and 9 bases stayed unmatched.

The CDR3 spells CASSYGGGNYEQYF. CDR3 sequence (DNA): TGTGCCAGCAGCTATGGCGGGGGGAACTACGAGCAGTACTTC. The rearrangement links TRBV7-2 to TRBJ2-7, with 8 bases that match TRBD2. V trimming: 4 bases; J trimming: 3 bases; junction bases outside the gene matches: 5. Germline V gene data show CDR1 as SGHTA and CDR2 as FQGNSA. CDR3 size: 14 residues.

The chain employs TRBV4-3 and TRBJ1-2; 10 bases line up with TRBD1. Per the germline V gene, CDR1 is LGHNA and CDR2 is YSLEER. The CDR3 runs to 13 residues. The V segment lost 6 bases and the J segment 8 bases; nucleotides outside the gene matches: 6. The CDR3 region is CASSQDRGEGYTF. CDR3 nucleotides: TGCGCCAGCAGTCAGGACAGGGGGGAAGGCTACACCTTC.

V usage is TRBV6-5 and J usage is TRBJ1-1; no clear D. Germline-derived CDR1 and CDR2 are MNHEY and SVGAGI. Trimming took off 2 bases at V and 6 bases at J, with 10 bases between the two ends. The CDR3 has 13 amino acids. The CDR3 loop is CASSYEGTAEAFF. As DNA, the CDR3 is TGTGCCAGCAGTTACGAGGGAACGGCTGAAGCTTTCTTT.

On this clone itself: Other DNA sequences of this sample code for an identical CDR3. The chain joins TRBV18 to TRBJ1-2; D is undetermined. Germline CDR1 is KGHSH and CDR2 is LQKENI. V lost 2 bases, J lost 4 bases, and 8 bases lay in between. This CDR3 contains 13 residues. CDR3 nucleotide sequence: TGTGCCAGCTCACCAGGCCGGGCCTATGGCTACACCTTC. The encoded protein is CASSPGRAYGYTF.

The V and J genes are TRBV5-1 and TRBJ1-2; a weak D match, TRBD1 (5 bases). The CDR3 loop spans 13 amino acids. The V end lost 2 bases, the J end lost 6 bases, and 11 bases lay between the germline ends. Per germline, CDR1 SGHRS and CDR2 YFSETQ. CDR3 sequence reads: CASSLAGINGYTF. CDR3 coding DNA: TGCGCCAGCAGCTTAGCAGGGATCAATGGCTACACCTTC.

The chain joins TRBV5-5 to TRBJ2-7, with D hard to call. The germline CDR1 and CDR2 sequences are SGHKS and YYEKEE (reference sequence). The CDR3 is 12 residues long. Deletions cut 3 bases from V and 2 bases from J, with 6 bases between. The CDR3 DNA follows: TGTGCCAGCAGCTCTACGCCCTACGAGCAGTACTTC. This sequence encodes CASSSTPYEQYF.

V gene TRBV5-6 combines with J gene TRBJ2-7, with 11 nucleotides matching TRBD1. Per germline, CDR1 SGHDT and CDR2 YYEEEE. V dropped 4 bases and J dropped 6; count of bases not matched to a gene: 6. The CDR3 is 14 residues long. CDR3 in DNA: TGTGCCAGCAGCCTGGGACAGGGGGTAGGCGAGCAGTACTTC. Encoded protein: CASSLGQGVGEQYF.

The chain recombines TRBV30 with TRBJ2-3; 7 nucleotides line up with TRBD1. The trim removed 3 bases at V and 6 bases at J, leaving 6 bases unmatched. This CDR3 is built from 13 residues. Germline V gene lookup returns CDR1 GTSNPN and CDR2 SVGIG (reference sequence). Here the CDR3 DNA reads TGTGCCTGGAGCGCAGACAGGGTGGATACGCAGTATTTT. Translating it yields CAWSADRVDTQYF. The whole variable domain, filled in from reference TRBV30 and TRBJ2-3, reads SQTIHQWPATLVQPVGSPLSLECTVEGTSNPNLYWYRQAAGRGLQLLFYSVGIGQISSEVPQNLSASRPQDRQFILSSKKLLLSDSGFYLCAWSADRVDTQYFGPGTRLTVL.

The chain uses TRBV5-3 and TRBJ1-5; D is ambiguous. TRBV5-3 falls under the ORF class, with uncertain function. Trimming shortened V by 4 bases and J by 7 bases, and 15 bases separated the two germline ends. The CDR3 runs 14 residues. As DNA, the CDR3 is TGTGCCAGAAGCGCACCGTCATTGGACCAGCCCCAGCATTTT. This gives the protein CARSAPSLDQPQHF.

The CDR3 nucleotides are TGTGCCAGCAGCCTAGGCCAGGAGATTCTCTCTAACTATGGCTACACCTTC. Translation: CASSLGQEILSNYGYTF. The chain links TRBV7-9 to TRBJ1-2; D call uncertain. V gave up 5 bases and J gave up 0 bases, with 19 bases separating them. This CDR3 has 17 residues. The V gene's germline CDR1 is SEHNR and CDR2 FQNEAQ (reference sequence).

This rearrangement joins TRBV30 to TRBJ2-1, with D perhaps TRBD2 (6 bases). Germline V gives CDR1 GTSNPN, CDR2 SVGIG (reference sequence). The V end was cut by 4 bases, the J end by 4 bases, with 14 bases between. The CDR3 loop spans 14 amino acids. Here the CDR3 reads CAWIPGTYYNEQFF. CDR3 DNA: TGTGCCTGGATCCCCGGGACTTATTACAATGAGCAGTTCTTC.

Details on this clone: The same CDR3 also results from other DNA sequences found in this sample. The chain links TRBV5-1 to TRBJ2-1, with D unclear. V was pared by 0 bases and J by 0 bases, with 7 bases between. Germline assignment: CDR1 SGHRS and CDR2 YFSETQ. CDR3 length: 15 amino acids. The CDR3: CASSLALSSYNEQFF. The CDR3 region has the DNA TGCGCCAGCAGCTTGGCCCTTAGCTCCTACAATGAGCAGTTCTTC.

The CDR3 DNA follows: TGTGCCAGCAGCACAGAGACTGGTACGCAGTATTTT. This translates into CASSTETGTQYF. V and J are TRBV9 and TRBJ2-3; no definite D call. Per the germline V gene, CDR1 is SGDLS and CDR2 is YYNGEE. Deletions cut 4 bases from V and 8 bases from J, with 11 bases between. There are 12 residues in the CDR3.

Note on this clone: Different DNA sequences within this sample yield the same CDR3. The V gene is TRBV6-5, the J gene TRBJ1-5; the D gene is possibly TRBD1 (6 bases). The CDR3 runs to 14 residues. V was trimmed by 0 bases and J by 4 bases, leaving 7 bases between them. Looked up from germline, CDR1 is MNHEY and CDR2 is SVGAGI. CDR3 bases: TGTGCCAGCAGTTACTCCAGGGGTAATCAGCCCCAGCATTTT. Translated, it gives CASSYSRGNQPQHF.

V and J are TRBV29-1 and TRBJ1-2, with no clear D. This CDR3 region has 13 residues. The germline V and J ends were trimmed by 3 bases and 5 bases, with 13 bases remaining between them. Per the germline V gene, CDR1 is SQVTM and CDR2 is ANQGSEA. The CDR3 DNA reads TGCAGCGTTGATAGGTCTCAGAGTTATGGCTACACCTTC. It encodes CSVDRSQSYGYTF.

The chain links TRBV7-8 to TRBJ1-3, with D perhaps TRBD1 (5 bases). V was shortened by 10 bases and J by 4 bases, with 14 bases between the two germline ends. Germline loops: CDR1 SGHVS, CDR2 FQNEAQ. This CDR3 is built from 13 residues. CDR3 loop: CATGETEGNTIYF. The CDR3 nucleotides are TGTGCCACGGGGGAAACGGAAGGAAACACCATATATTTT.